In this sample, the clone carrying this T cell receptor beta chain turned up a few times. This record comes from a study of T-cell reconstitution after alpha-beta-depleted transplantation in children. V gave up 4 bases and J gave up 4 bases, with 16 bases separating them. This CDR3 comprises 15 residues. Preparation of the TCRbeta library involved a method that used unique molecular identifiers. TCRdb ran MiXCR on the PCR reads and lists one entry per CDR3 protein. The top ten clones hold approximately 4.3% of a sample with approximately 350,000 distinct CDR3 sequences, 13% of them seen once. The receptor was derived from a human donor who donated a stem cell graft to a child with Fanconi anemia. The sample in question was PBMCs, obtained from the stem cell graft. The chain links TRBV12-3 or TRBV12-4 to TRBJ2-5; D is undetermined. CDR3: CASSSSVVTRETQYF. In nucleotides, the CDR3 is TGTGCCAGCAGTTCCTCAGTGGTTACTCGAGAGACCCAGTACTTC.